Described below is a single T cell receptor (beta chain) sequence and its context. As processed by the authors: Amplification with reference gene primers provided the estimates of nucleated cell counts. Profiling relied on immunoSEQ multiplex PCR, and the TCRdb table lists in-frame clones only, not all of them. That table supplies the V and J calls and clone size; D and trimming were determined from the DNA. The sample has hundreds of thousands of clones; 83% are singletons. CDR1 and CDR2 from the germline V gene are SGHVS and FQNEAQ. V trimming: 4 bases; J trimming: 5 bases; junction bases outside the gene matches: 2. The CDR3 is 13 amino acids. This sample is part of a study of blood T cell repertoires in COVID-19. Across the study: The samples span acute and convalescent COVID-19 from the United States, Italy and Spain. Sources were T cells, B-cell-depleted T cells, or PBMCs; the material itself was cDNA or gDNA.

V gene TRBV7-8 combines with J gene TRBJ2-5; 9 bases map to TRBD1. The sequencing input was peripheral blood. The TCR originated in a woman aged 50 to 65 with acute or convalescent COVID-19. CDR3 DNA: TGTGCCAGCAGCTCTGGACAGGGGGAGACCCAGTACTTC. Its protein product is CASSSGQGETQYF. The variable domain in full, completed from reference TRBV7-8 and TRBJ2-5, reads GAGVSQSPRYKVAKRGQDVALRCDPISGHVSLFWYQQALGQGPEFLTYFQNEAQLDKSGLPSDRFFAERPEGSVSTLKIQRTQQEDSAVYLCASSSGQGETQYFGPGTRLLVL.